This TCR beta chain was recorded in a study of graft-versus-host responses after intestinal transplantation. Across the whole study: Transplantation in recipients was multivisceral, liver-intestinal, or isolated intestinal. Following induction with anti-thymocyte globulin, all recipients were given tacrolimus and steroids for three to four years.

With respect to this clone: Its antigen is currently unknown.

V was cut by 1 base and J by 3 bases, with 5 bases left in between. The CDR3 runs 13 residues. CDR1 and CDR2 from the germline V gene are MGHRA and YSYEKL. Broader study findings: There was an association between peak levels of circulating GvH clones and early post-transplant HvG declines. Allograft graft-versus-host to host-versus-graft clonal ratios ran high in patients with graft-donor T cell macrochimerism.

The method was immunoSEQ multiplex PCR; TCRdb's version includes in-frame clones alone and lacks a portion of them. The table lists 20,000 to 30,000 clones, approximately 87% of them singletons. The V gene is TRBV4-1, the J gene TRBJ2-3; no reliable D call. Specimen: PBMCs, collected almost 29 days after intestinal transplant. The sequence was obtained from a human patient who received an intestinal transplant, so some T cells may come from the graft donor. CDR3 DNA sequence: TGCGCCAGCAGCCAAGGAAAGACAGATACGCAGTATTTT. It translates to CASSQGKTDTQYF.